This TCR beta chain is from a study of blood T cell repertoires in COVID-19. Grouping used clinical history reported by participants in a survey and questionnaire. The germline V gene has CDR1 ENHRY and CDR2 SYGVKD. Losses at the gene ends were 1 base for V and 1 base for J; bases not matched to a gene: 6. This CDR3 contains 16 residues. Per the study methods: Reference gene primers were amplified, and this amplification served to estimate nucleated cell counts. Repertoires were generated with immunoSEQ multiplex PCR, while TCRdb's copy carries only in-frame clones and drops some. That table gives V, J and clone size, and the DNA gave D and trimming. The data contain roughly 150,000 clones, around 80% of them singletons.

The source material was PBMCs or T cells enriched from blood (not recorded which). This TCR was sampled from a woman in her 70s in a cohort exposed to, infected with or recovered from COVID-19 (not recorded which). The genes are TRBV10-3 and TRBJ2-7, with 8 bases fitting TRBD1. For the CDR3, the DNA is TGTGCCATCAGTGAGTTTGGGGGGACAGGATCCTACGAGCAGTACTTC. Translated: CAISEFGGTGSYEQYF.